This TCR beta chain stems from a study of blood T cell repertoires in COVID-19. Study background: PBMCs, B-cell-depleted T cells, or T cells were the source of the cDNA or gDNA that made up the material.

Germline V CDR1 and CDR2: LGHNA, YNFKEQ. This CDR3 comprises 16 residues. Trimming removed 0 bases from V and 7 bases from J; junction bases left unmatched: 5. Assay used: immunoSEQ multiplex PCR; TCRdb lists only in-frame clones, some missing. The sample holds 220,000 or so clones, about 80% seen once. The receptor comes from a woman in her 30s who had recovered from COVID-19. This sequence joins TRBV4-2 and TRBJ2-7; 14 bases map to TRBD2. Sequencing input: peripheral blood. The CDR3 sequence is CASSQEGTSGSREQYF. CDR3 DNA sequence: TGTGCCAGCAGCCAAGAGGGGACTAGCGGGAGCAGGGAGCAGTACTTC.